What follows are 28 T cell receptor beta chains derived from one specimen sequenced in a study of shared clonotypes between healthy human individuals. Generated by immunoSEQ multiplex PCR, the TCRdb table keeps only in-frame clones and is missing some. The data show 2,500,000 or so clones, just over 90% seen once. Sequencing input: naive CD4+ T cells sorted from blood. Subset of the sample: CD45RA+ positively selected. These receptors were taken from a man between 18 and 29 years old in good health.

The chain links TRBV30 to TRBJ1-3, with 8 nucleotides matching TRBD1. The CDR3 length is 16 residues. Per germline, CDR1 GTSNPN and CDR2 SVGIG (reference sequence). Trimming took 3 bases from V and 3 from J; bases not matched to a gene: 10. The CDR3: CAWSPSSGGDGNTIYF. The CDR3 region has the DNA TGTGCCTGGAGCCCGTCTTCAGGGGGCGATGGAAACACCATATATTTT.

The rearrangement links TRBV5-1 to TRBJ2-5; D uncertain. Germline values: CDR1 SGHRS, CDR2 YFSETQ. The V and J ends lost 0 bases and 2 bases respectively, with 8 bases between them. This CDR3 contains 14 residues. The CDR3 DNA follows: TGCGCCAGCAGCTTGGGTCATACTCAAGAGACCCAGTACTTC. It is translated as CASSLGHTQETQYF.

J is TRBJ2-2 and V is TRBV5-4, with D possibly matching TRBD2 (6 bases). This CDR3 region has 13 residues. In germline, CDR1 is SGHNT, CDR2 YYREEE (reference sequence). CDR3 protein: CAGGKGLSGELFF. The CDR3 DNA sequence: TGTGCAGGCGGGAAAGGGTTGTCCGGGGAGCTGTTTTTT. Full variable domain (remainder filled in from reference TRBV5-4 and TRBJ2-2): ETGVTQSPTHLIKTRGQQVTLRCSSQSGHNTVSWYQQALGQGPQFIFQYYREEENGRGNFPPRFSGLQFPNYSSELNVNALELDDSALYLCAGGKGLSGELFFGEGSRLTVL.

V is TRBV7-6 and J is TRBJ2-2; D ambiguous. V lost 5 bases to trimming and J lost 6 bases, with 19 bases between them. The germline gives CDR1 SGHVS, CDR2 FNYEAQ. The CDR3 length is 16 residues. The CDR3 region has the DNA TGTGCCAGCAGCCCACGAAGGGTGGCCATGTCCGGGGAGCTGTTTTTT. As protein: CASSPRRVAMSGELFF.

The chain carries TRBV30 and TRBJ1-4; weak D call: TRBD1 (5 bases). CDR3 length: 15 amino acids. CDR1 and CDR2 (germline): GTSNPN, SVGIG (reference sequence). Trimming cost V 3 bases and J 3 bases, with 14 bases left between them. The CDR3 nucleotides read TGTGCCTGGAGGCTGCAGGGCATTTCTAATGAAAAACTGTTTTTT. Translating it yields CAWRLQGISNEKLFF.

This chain links TRBV7-2 with TRBJ2-4; 9 bases are a match to TRBD1. Germline V gives CDR1 SGHTA, CDR2 FQGNSA. The CDR3 is 14 residues long. V shed 5 bases and J 8 bases; nucleotides not matched to a gene: 7. In nucleotides, the CDR3 is TGTGCCAGCAGCGCGAGACAGGGGGGGCACATTCAGTACTTC. Translating it yields CASSARQGGHIQYF.

The CDR3 region has the DNA TGTGCCAGCAGCCCCGGGACTAGCGGGAGAGGTCGCGAGCAGTACTTC. Translation gives CASSPGTSGRGREQYF. V and J are TRBV7-2 and TRBJ2-7, with 14 bases identical to TRBD2. The V segment lost 5 bases and the J segment 6 bases; nucleotides outside the gene matches: 9. In germline, CDR1 is SGHTA, CDR2 FQGNSA. This CDR3 region has 16 residues.

V is TRBV5-1 and J is TRBJ1-1; D gene uncertain. The CDR3 contains 13 residues. Germline CDR1 SGHRS, CDR2 YFSETQ. Trimming took off 3 bases at V and 2 bases at J, with 8 bases between the two ends. The CDR3 bases are TGCGCCAGCAGCTATACGACAAACACTGAAGCTTTCTTT. This encodes CASSYTTNTEAFF.

The chain employs TRBV7-2 and TRBJ2-2; D remains ambiguous. The CDR3 runs to 16 residues. The V end lost 0 bases, the J end lost 6 bases, and 14 bases lay between the germline ends. Germline V gene sequence: CDR1 SGHTA, CDR2 FQGNSA. CDR3 DNA: TGTGCCAGCAGCTTAGCTGGCTTACCACCGGCCGGGGAGCTGTTTTTT. This sequence encodes CASSLAGLPPAGELFF.

The chain combines TRBV7-9 with TRBJ2-7, with D perhaps being TRBD1 or TRBD2 (5 bases each). The CDR3 has 17 residues. Germline V lookup: CDR1 SEHNR, CDR2 FQNEAQ (reference sequence). Deletions cut 0 bases from V and 1 base from J, with 16 bases between. The CDR3 protein is CASSLASAVGVSYEQYF. CDR3 in DNA: TGTGCCAGCAGCTTAGCGTCGGCAGTGGGGGTGTCCTACGAGCAGTACTTC.

The chain couples TRBV5-1 to TRBJ2-3; unclear D gene. The CDR3 contains 13 residues. CDR1 SGHRS and CDR2 YFSETQ come from the germline V gene. V was shortened by 5 bases and J by 0 bases, with 7 bases between the two germline ends. The CDR3: CASSYDSTDTQYF. The CDR3 nucleotides read TGCGCCAGCAGTTATGACAGCACAGATACGCAGTATTTT.

Regarding this clone: Compared with germline, one end of the junction differs, possibly owing to a read error. The genes are TRBV6-5 and TRBJ1-3; the match to TRBD1 covers 7 bases. Germline V CDR1 and CDR2: MNHEY, SVGAGI. This CDR3 is built from 14 residues. CDR3 in DNA: TGTGCCAGCAGTTACACAGGGACAGACAACACCATGTATTTT. Translation gives CASSYTGTDNTMYF.

V and J are TRBV7-2 and TRBJ1-2; the D gene is possibly TRBD1 (5 bases). Deletions cut 5 bases from V and 10 bases from J, with 17 bases between. From germline, CDR1 is SGHTA and CDR2 FQGNSA. The CDR3 length is 13 residues. This chain's CDR3 is CASSRSGTEYYTF. For the CDR3, the DNA is TGTGCCAGCAGCCGGTCCGGGACGGAGTACTACACCTTC.

This clone was seen just once. This CDR3 is also generated by other DNA sequences in the sample. The genes are TRBV18 and TRBJ2-7; D perhaps matches TRBD1 (5 bases). The CDR3 loop spans 14 amino acids. The ends were cut back, 6 bases at V and 4 bases at J, with 16 bases in the middle. Per the germline V gene, CDR1 is KGHSH and CDR2 is LQKENI. CDR3 sequence reads: CASSPGQGTYEQYF. CDR3 in DNA: TGTGCCAGCTCTCCTGGTCAGGGCACTTACGAGCAGTACTTC. Together with reference TRBV18 and TRBJ2-7, the CDR3 gives the full variable domain: NAGVMQNPRHLVRRRGQEARLRCSPMKGHSHVYWYRQLPEEGLKFMVYLQKENIIDESGMPKERFSAEFPKEGPSILRIQQVVRGDSAAYFCASSPGQGTYEQYFGPGTRLTVT.

V is TRBV5-6 and J is TRBJ1-5; D remains unclear. The CDR3 sequence is 14 residues long. Trimming removed 0 bases at V and 4 bases at J, with 8 bases between. The germline CDR1 and CDR2 sequences are SGHDT and YYEEEE. CDR3 nucleotide sequence: TGTGCCAGCAGCTTGGGGACGGTGAATCAGCCCCAGCATTTT. It translates to CASSLGTVNQPQHF.

The chain combines TRBV19 with TRBJ1-1; 7 nucleotides align to TRBD1. Trimming took 9 bases from V and 4 from J; bases not matched to a gene: 5. The germline V gene has CDR1 LNHDA and CDR2 SQIVND (reference sequence). CDR3 length: 12 amino acids. CDR3 sequence reads: CASADRATEAFF. The CDR3 DNA reads as TGTGCCAGCGCTGACAGGGCCACTGAAGCTTTCTTT.

As regards this clone: Other DNA sequences within the sample encode an identical CDR3. The gene calls are TRBV10-3 and TRBJ2-7, with a weak D call TRBD1 (6 bases). Germline assignment: CDR1 ENHRY and CDR2 SYGVKD. The CDR3 extends over 14 amino acids. V was shortened by 0 bases and J by 2 bases, with 8 bases between the two germline ends. CDR3 protein: CAISESGQPYEQYF. The CDR3 DNA follows: TGTGCCATCAGTGAGTCTGGACAGCCCTACGAGCAGTACTTC.

In DNA form, the CDR3 reads TGTGCTGGTGTGGCCGCGAACACCGGGGAGCTGTTTTTT. It codes for CAGVAANTGELFF. J is TRBJ2-2 and V is TRBV28; D is undetermined. CDR1 and CDR2 from the germline V gene are MDHEN and SYDVKM. The CDR3 is 13 residues long.

The chain combines TRBV19 with TRBJ1-4; D unclear. CDR3 length: 15 residues. V lost 6 bases and J 0 bases, leaving 11 bases between the germline ends. Per germline, CDR1 LNHDA and CDR2 SQIVND (reference sequence). CDR3: CASRTPGSTNEKLFF. In nucleotides, the CDR3 is TGTGCCAGTAGAACCCCGGGGTCAACTAATGAAAAACTGTTTTTT.

The rearrangement joins TRBV29-1 to TRBJ1-1, with D unclear. V lost 5 bases and J 1 base, leaving 14 bases between the germline ends. This CDR3 comprises 14 residues. Germline V gene data show CDR1 as SQVTM and CDR2 as ANQGSEA. The CDR3: CSVSLRLGNTEAFF. The CDR3 nucleotides are TGCAGCGTTAGCTTGAGGCTAGGGAACACTGAAGCTTTCTTT.

V is TRBV28 and J is TRBJ1-5; TRBD1 is a possible D gene (6 bases). The CDR3 runs to 15 residues. Between the trimmed V and J ends, which lost 3 bases and 5 bases, there was a span of 14 bases. In germline, CDR1 is MDHEN, CDR2 SYDVKM. CDR3 region: CASSFGGGGDQPQHF. CDR3 nucleotides: TGTGCCAGCAGTTTTGGGGGGGGCGGCGATCAGCCCCAGCATTTT.

V is TRBV10-3 and J is TRBJ2-3; TRBD1 matches 8 bases. The CDR3 is 14 amino acids. Germline V lookup: CDR1 ENHRY, CDR2 SYGVKD. The V gene end was trimmed by 8 bases and the J gene end by 1 base; junction bases not matched to a gene: 5. CDR3 sequence reads: CAISSGGRTDTQYF. The CDR3 bases are TGTGCCATCTCCTCAGGGGGCCGCACAGATACGCAGTATTTT.

The chain has TRBV6-5 and TRBJ2-2; no reliable D call. This CDR3 contains 15 residues. The V gene lost 2 bases and the J gene lost 5 bases, with 12 bases spanning the gap. Germline V gives CDR1 MNHEY, CDR2 SVGAGI. CDR3 amino acids: CASSYRSRGTGELFF. The CDR3 DNA reads as TGTGCCAGCAGTTACCGTTCCCGTGGAACCGGGGAGCTGTTTTTT.

The count of this clone is one. V is TRBV5-6 and J is TRBJ1-2; a weak D match, TRBD1 (6 bases). The length of the CDR3 is 14 residues. V dropped 4 bases and J dropped 4 bases, with 14 bases sitting between them. Germline values: CDR1 SGHDT, CDR2 YYEEEE. As DNA, the CDR3 is TGTGCCAGCAGCACCTCGACAGGCAGCTATGGCTACACCTTC. The encoded protein is CASSTSTGSYGYTF.

This clone was observed a single time. The chain uses TRBV5-1 and TRBJ2-7; D call uncertain. Looked up from germline, CDR1 is SGHRS and CDR2 is YFSETQ. Trimming removed 1 base from V and 3 bases from J, with 11 bases in between. The CDR3 covers 14 residues. CDR3 DNA sequence: TGCGCCAGCAGCTTGCAGCAGGAAGACTACGAGCAGTACTTC. Translating it yields CASSLQQEDYEQYF.

The rearrangement links TRBV28 to TRBJ2-7, with 8 bases fitting TRBD2. The trim removed 4 bases at V and 2 bases at J, leaving 4 bases unmatched. This CDR3 has 14 residues. The germline V gene has CDR1 MDHEN and CDR2 SYDVKM. The CDR3 reads CASSSPGGAYEQYF. Written as DNA, the CDR3 is TGTGCCAGCAGTTCCCCGGGGGGGGCCTACGAGCAGTACTTC.

This sequence joins TRBV7-9 and TRBJ1-4; D not resolved. This CDR3 is 14 amino acids long. CDR1 and CDR2 from the germline V gene are SEHNR and FQNEAQ (reference sequence). Trimming shortened V by 8 bases and J by 7 bases, and 17 bases separated the two germline ends. In nucleotides, the CDR3 is TGTGCCAGCTCCCCCCGGGTTGTGAGTGAAAAACTGTTTTTT. It encodes CASSPRVVSEKLFF. Together with reference TRBV7-9 and TRBJ1-4, the CDR3 gives the full variable domain: DTGVSQNPRHKITKRGQNVTFRCDPISEHNRLYWYRQTLGQGPEFLTYFQNEAQLEKSRLLSDRFSAERPKGSFSTLEIQRTEQGDSAMYLCASSPRVVSEKLFFGSGTQLSVL.

The V call is TRBV11-2, the J call TRBJ1-6; 7 nucleotides match TRBD1. This CDR3 has 14 residues. Trimming took 4 bases from V and 9 from J; bases not matched to a gene: 6. Germline V CDR1 and CDR2: SGHAT, FQNNGV. Written as DNA, the CDR3 is TGTGCCAGCAGCTCCGACAGGGTCAGTTCACCCCTCCACTTT. It encodes CASSSDRVSSPLHF.